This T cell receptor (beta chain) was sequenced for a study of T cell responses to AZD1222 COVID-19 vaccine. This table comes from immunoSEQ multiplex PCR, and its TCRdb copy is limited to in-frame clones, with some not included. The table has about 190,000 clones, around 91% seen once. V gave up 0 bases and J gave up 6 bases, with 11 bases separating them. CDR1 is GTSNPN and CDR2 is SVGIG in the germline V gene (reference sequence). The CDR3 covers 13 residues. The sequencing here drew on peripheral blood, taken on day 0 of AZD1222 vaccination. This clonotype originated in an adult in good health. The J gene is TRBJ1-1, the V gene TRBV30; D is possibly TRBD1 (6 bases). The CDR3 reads CAWSVGGRAEAFF. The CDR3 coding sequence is TGTGCCTGGAGTGTAGGGGGAAGGGCTGAAGCTTTCTTT.